This TCR beta chain is drawn from a study of shared clonotypes between healthy human individuals (TCRdb year 2020). Background for the entire study: The cohort included a few men and a couple of women between 18 and 49 years of age. Per donor, leukapheresis produced somewhere between about 0.85 and 8.9 billion PBMCs. For each donor, CD4 naive and CD4 memory were each given three plates, CD8 naive was given two plates, and CD8 memory was given one plate. Blood TCR repertoires of a handful of healthy adults were deeply sequenced to estimate repertoire size and the extent of clonotype sharing between individuals. To increase sequencing depth and limit assay-specific biases, TCR repertoire library preparation and sequencing were carried out by different laboratories using diverse techniques.

The donors were healthy, HIV-negative adults who had no recently reported acute infections or vaccinations. Only Caucasian adults living in Nashville, Tennessee, USA were represented among the donors. Magnetic negative selection was used to enrich CD4+ T cells, after which naive cells were positively selected on CD45RA and the negative fraction became the memory subset. Blood was obtained by leukapheresis, after which PBMCs were separated by Ficoll-Histopaque density gradient centrifugation and cryopreserved in liquid nitrogen vapor phase. Purity and quantity of every magnetically sorted T cell population were checked by analytical flow cytometry. Genomic DNA was isolated from every sorted fraction and measured by UV absorbance on a Nanodrop 2000c. The germline V gene (reference sequence) gives CDR1 as GTSNPN and CDR2 as SVGIG. Trimming accounts for 4 bases at V and 7 bases at J, while the number of junction bases matched to no gene is 11. The CDR3 runs 14 residues from the cysteine to the phenylalanine. Only the CDR3 DNA is retained, 42 bases long and in frame from the first base.

On this clone: Its antigen is still unknown. The sample holds no much larger clone one base away, and base qualities are not on file.

Broader findings and caveats from the paper: The genetic and exposure-history diversity represented was limited by the small number of donors. Compared with non-shared clonotypes, clonotypes shared by all four sorted-subset donors had higher generation probabilities. Estimated clonotype richness was generally larger for naive than for memory subsets. When several donors were compared, the shared fraction of clonotypes was roughly 5% for naive CD4, about 4% for naive CD8, roughly 2.3% for memory CD4, and 0.3% to 0.5% for memory CD8. Sampling was restricted to blood, and TCR repertoires in tissue are likely to differ from TCR repertoires in blood. Pairwise subsampling led to the expectation that sequencing depth would affect the degree of clonotype sharing among donors. Incomplete sequencing was indicated by rarefaction of sorted-subset datasets, despite the large sequencing depth.

Using the deep immunoSEQ assay, multiplex PCR amplified TCR CDR3 regions from genomic DNA. For each cell subset, the extracted genomic DNA was distributed evenly across all wells of several immunoSEQ 96-well plates, and each plate served as one replicate. For sorted subsets, about 200 ng genomic DNA, equal to tens of thousands of T cell genomes, was loaded into each replicate PCR. Purified libraries were measured with a Qubit 3.0 fluorometer, size-checked on a Bioanalyzer 2100, and measured again with the KAPA Library Quantification kit. Every immunoSEQ 96-well plate was sequenced on a dedicated single-read 150-cycle Illumina NextSeq 550 flow cell. From the authors' description of their analysis: The immunoSEQ output contained only junctional sequences without quality scores, so filtering could not match that applied to full-length reads. To assign V/J genes and CDR3, sequences were annotated against IMGT germline references using PyIR, a Python wrapper for IgBLAST v1.9. Reads with weak V/J assignments (E-value above 1e-6), missing CDR3, stop codons, out-of-frame junctions, or ambiguous translated residues were removed. A V3J clonotype was defined by an identical inferred V gene, J gene, and CDR3 amino acid sequence. Percentage overlap between repertoires was computed as shared unique clonotypes divided by the size of the smaller repertoire. RTK rarefaction, the Chao1 estimator, and Recon v2.1 estimates of unobserved clonotypes were used to assess repertoire richness. Generation probabilities were computed with OLGA for all TCRbeta clonotypes obtained by the gDNA method from a few donors. TCRdb carries this immuneACCESS record with in-frame sequences only. Its versions omit some clonotypes, under half of them owing to an unresolved V gene in the studies checked, with the rest unexplained. V, J and clone size derive from that table, while D and trimming were established from the DNA sequence. The sample table records fewer than 400,000 clones; roughly 70% of these occur just once. The top ten clonotypes cover 10% of the sample.

Sequencing was carried out using memory CD4+ T cells sorted from blood. Taken with the paper, the label for cell subset or site translates to: CD45RA-negative fraction. This clonotype originated in a man aged 25 to 40 in good health. The V and J segments used are TRBV30 and TRBJ2-7; TRBD2 aligns with 9 central bases. The CDR3 region has the sequence CAWTSGKLYGEQYF. The DNA sequence is given as TGTGCCTGGACTAGCGGGAAGTTGTATGGGGAGCAGTACTTC.